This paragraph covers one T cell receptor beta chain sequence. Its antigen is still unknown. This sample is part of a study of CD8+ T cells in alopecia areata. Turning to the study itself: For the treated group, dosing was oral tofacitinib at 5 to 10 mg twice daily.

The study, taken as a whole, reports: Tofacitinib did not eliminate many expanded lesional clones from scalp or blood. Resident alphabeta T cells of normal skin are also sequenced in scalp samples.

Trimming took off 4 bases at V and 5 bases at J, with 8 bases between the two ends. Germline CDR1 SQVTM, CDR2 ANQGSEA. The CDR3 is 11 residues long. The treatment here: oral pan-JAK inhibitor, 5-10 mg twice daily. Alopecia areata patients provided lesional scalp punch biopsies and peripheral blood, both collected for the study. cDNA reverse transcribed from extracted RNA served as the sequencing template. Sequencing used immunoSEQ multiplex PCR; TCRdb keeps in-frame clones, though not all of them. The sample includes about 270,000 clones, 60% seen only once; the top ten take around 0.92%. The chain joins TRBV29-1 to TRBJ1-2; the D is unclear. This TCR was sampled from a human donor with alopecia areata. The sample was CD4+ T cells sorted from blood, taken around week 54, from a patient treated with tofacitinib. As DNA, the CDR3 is TGCAGCGTTGCCCCTTTATATGGCTACACCTTC. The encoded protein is CSVAPLYGYTF.